This T cell receptor beta chain was recovered during a study of identical twins. Study findings and constraints: Monozygotic twin pairs showed more out-of-frame TCR alpha sharing than models estimated.

After removal of 6 bases from V and 4 bases from J, the junction contained 1 base not matched to a gene. CDR3 length: 13 amino acids. Germline V gene sequence: CDR1 LGHDT, CDR2 YNNKEL (reference sequence). Only a few counts were recorded for this clonotype. Its antigen remains unidentified. A universal primer binding site was introduced by template switching. The final cDNA contained unique molecular identifiers. Each CDR3 protein is one row after TCRdb ran MiXCR on the 5' RACE reads. This sample has about 240,000 distinct CDR3 sequences, with about 13% found just once. The same sample was also used in a study of yellow fever vaccine responses in identical twins.

This rearrangement joins TRBV3-1 to TRBJ2-1; 9 bases agree with TRBD1. The TCR sequence derives from a woman under 30 in good health. The sample was memory (CD45RO+) T cells sorted from blood. The CDR3 reads CASRGQGYNEQFF. The DNA of the CDR3 is TGTGCCAGCAGGGGACAGGGTTACAATGAGCAGTTCTTC.